These 32 T cell receptor beta chains originate from one sample sequenced in a study of shared clonotypes between healthy human individuals. Method: immunoSEQ multiplex PCR; TCRdb's copy keeps in-frame clones and lacks some. The data contain about 700,000 clones, 92% of them singletons. CD45RO negativity and positive selection for CCR7 defined naive CD8 cells, a population that excluded terminally differentiated effector memory CD45RA+ cells. Sample: naive CD8+ T cells sorted from blood. Receptor source: a young man in good health.

DNA of the CDR3: TGTGCCACCAGCAGGGGGACAAGCGACTCTGGAAACACCATATATTTT. As protein: CATSRGTSDSGNTIYF. V is TRBV15 and J is TRBJ1-3, with D tentatively TRBD1 (6 bases). CDR1 is LNHNV and CDR2 is YYDKDF in the germline V gene (reference sequence). This CDR3 comprises 16 residues. The V and J ends lost 3 bases and 0 bases respectively, with 12 bases between them. Using reference TRBV15 and TRBJ1-3 for the parts outside the CDR3, the full variable domain is DAMVIQNPRYQVTQFGKPVTLSCSQTLNHNVMYWYQQKSSQAPKLLFHYYDKDFNNEADTPDNFQSRRPNTSFCFLDIRSPGLGDTAMYLCATSRGTSDSGNTIYFGEGSWLTVV.

The CDR3 protein is CSVASAGRSTGELFF. The DNA for the CDR3 is TGCAGCGTTGCCTCTGCGGGGAGGTCCACCGGGGAGCTGTTTTTT. This rearrangement joins TRBV29-1 to TRBJ2-2; a weak D match, TRBD2 (6 bases). Germline V gene data show CDR1 as SQVTM and CDR2 as ANQGSEA. The CDR3 sequence is 15 residues long. The germline V and J ends were trimmed by 4 bases and 4 bases, with 16 bases remaining between them.

The chain combines TRBV7-9 with TRBJ1-4; D perhaps matches TRBD1 (5 bases). This CDR3 spans 14 amino acids. The V end was cut by 4 bases, the J end by 7 bases, with 13 bases between. CDR1 is SEHNR, CDR2 FQNEAQ, per germline (reference sequence). CDR3 sequence: CASSSGTSGEKLFF. The CDR3 coding sequence is TGTGCCAGCAGCTCCGGGACGTCGGGTGAAAAACTGTTTTTT. Filled out from reference TRBV7-9 and TRBJ1-4, the complete variable domain reads DTGVSQNPRHKITKRGQNVTFRCDPISEHNRLYWYRQTLGQGPEFLTYFQNEAQLEKSRLLSDRFSAERPKGSFSTLEIQRTEQGDSAMYLCASSSGTSGEKLFFGSGTQLSVL.

The chain uses TRBV28 and TRBJ1-4; D is unresolved. The V end lost 5 bases, the J end lost 4 bases, and 8 bases lay between the germline ends. The CDR3 totals 13 residues. From germline, CDR1 is MDHEN and CDR2 SYDVKM. CDR3 in DNA: TGTGCCAGCAGTCCCCAGCTTAATGAAAAACTGTTTTTT. It translates to CASSPQLNEKLFF.

This clone was counted once. A much larger clone lies a single base off, so this may be a read error. The same CDR3 also results from other DNA sequences found in this sample. The V gene is TRBV9, the J gene TRBJ2-1, with unresolved D. V was trimmed by 3 bases and J by 10 bases, leaving 5 bases between them. From germline, CDR1 is SGDLS and CDR2 YYNGEE. The CDR3 is 10 amino acids. CDR3 residues: CASSGNEQFF. In DNA form, the CDR3 reads TGTGCCAGCAGCGGGAACGAGCAGTTCTTC.

The rearrangement joins TRBV7-8 to TRBJ2-6, with D possibly being TRBD2 (5 bases). This CDR3 comprises 15 residues. Germline V gene lookup returns CDR1 SGHVS and CDR2 FQNEAQ. Trimming took off 2 bases at V and 4 bases at J, with 9 bases between the two ends. CDR3: CASSLTRGGANVLTF. CDR3 nucleotide sequence: TGTGCCAGCAGCTTAACCCGGGGAGGGGCCAACGTCCTGACTTTC. Using reference TRBV7-8 and TRBJ2-6 for the parts outside the CDR3, the full variable domain is GAGVSQSPRYKVAKRGQDVALRCDPISGHVSLFWYQQALGQGPEFLTYFQNEAQLDKSGLPSDRFFAERPEGSVSTLKIQRTQQEDSAVYLCASSLTRGGANVLTFGAGSRLTVL.

The sample holds one count of this clone. The chain combines TRBV5-1 with TRBJ2-3; tentatively, D is TRBD1 (5 bases). Germline V CDR1 and CDR2: SGHRS, YFSETQ. Trimming pared 1 base from V and 4 bases from J, leaving 16 bases between. CDR3 size: 16 residues. Here the CDR3 reads CASSLFPGWGADTQYF. DNA of the CDR3: TGCGCCAGCAGCTTGTTCCCAGGGTGGGGTGCAGATACGCAGTATTTT.

The chain couples TRBV7-9 to TRBJ2-1; TRBD1 matches 10 bases. CDR3 length equals 14 residues. The germline V gene has CDR1 SEHNR and CDR2 FQNEAQ (reference sequence). V shed 5 bases, J shed 9 bases, and the junction held 7 bases outside the gene matches. The CDR3 sequence is CASSPWTGGVEQFF. For the CDR3, the DNA is TGTGCCAGCAGCCCCTGGACAGGGGGGGTTGAGCAGTTCTTC.

The chain uses TRBV27 and TRBJ2-2; unclear D gene. Trimming took off 3 bases at V and 5 bases at J, with 16 bases between the two ends. The germline V gene has CDR1 MNHEY and CDR2 SMNVEV (reference sequence). The CDR3 is 16 amino acids. The CDR3 coding sequence is TGTGCCAGCAGTTTCGGCAGGTTGTGGAAAACCGGGGAGCTGTTTTTT. Translated: CASSFGRLWKTGELFF.

The rearrangement uses TRBV10-1 and TRBJ2-7; 11 bases are a match to TRBD2. The CDR3 length is 15 residues. V was pared by 3 bases and J by 2 bases, with 3 bases of the junction left unmatched. From germline, CDR1 is WNHNN and CDR2 SYGVQD (reference sequence). CDR3 sequence: CASSDGLAGAYEQYF. The DNA for the CDR3 is TGCGCCAGCAGTGACGGACTAGCGGGTGCCTACGAGCAGTACTTC.

The genes are TRBV4-1 and TRBJ1-4, with a possible D match to TRBD1 (5 bases). Trimming pared 0 bases from V and 3 bases from J, leaving 11 bases between. The length of the CDR3 is 16 residues. Germline CDR1 reads MGHRA; CDR2 reads YSYEKL. CDR3 in DNA: TGCGCCAGCAGCCAAGAGGGGGGAGAATCTAATGAAAAACTGTTTTTT. It translates to CASSQEGGESNEKLFF.

The V gene is TRBV15, the J gene TRBJ2-7; D call uncertain. In germline, CDR1 is LNHNV, CDR2 YYDKDF (reference sequence). The CDR3 runs to 12 residues. V shed 4 bases and J shed 0 bases, with 4 bases lying between them. The chain's CDR3 is CATSKPSYEQYF. The DNA for the CDR3 is TGTGCCACCAGCAAGCCCTCCTACGAGCAGTACTTC.

The chain has TRBV27 and TRBJ2-7, with 9 bases fitting TRBD2. The CDR3 is 14 residues long. CDR1 and CDR2 (germline): MNHEY, SMNVEV (reference sequence). Unmatched junction bases numbered 8, after V lost 7 bases and J lost 4 bases. CDR3 coding DNA: TGTGCCAGCACCCGCGGGGGGGGAGTATACGAGCAGTACTTC. It translates to CASTRGGGVYEQYF.

The chain couples TRBV27 to TRBJ2-1; 9 bases match TRBD1. Germline lookup yields CDR1 MNHEY and CDR2 SMNVEV (reference sequence). The CDR3 contains 15 residues. V shed 7 bases, J shed 6 bases, and the junction held 10 bases outside the gene matches. CDR3 sequence reads: CASIHRQGVTNEQFF. The CDR3 DNA sequence: TGTGCCAGCATCCACCGACAGGGGGTGACCAATGAGCAGTTCTTC.

The chain links TRBV27 to TRBJ1-1; D is unresolved. Deletions cut 3 bases from V and 0 bases from J, with 5 bases between. Germline V gene data show CDR1 as MNHEY and CDR2 as SMNVEV (reference sequence). There are 13 residues in the CDR3. Here the CDR3 DNA reads TGTGCCAGCAGTTTTCTCATGAACACTGAAGCTTTCTTT. This sequence encodes CASSFLMNTEAFF.

The V call is TRBV7-9, the J call TRBJ2-7, with TRBD2 matching over 8 bases. V dropped 1 base and J dropped 2; count of bases not matched to a gene: 7. The germline V gene has CDR1 SEHNR and CDR2 FQNEAQ (reference sequence). CDR3 length equals 16 residues. This chain's CDR3 is CASSLVGGRITYEQYF. CDR3 coding DNA: TGTGCCAGCAGCTTAGTGGGCGGGAGGATAACCTACGAGCAGTACTTC.

The genes are TRBV15 and TRBJ2-3; D is undetermined. This CDR3 spans 14 amino acids. Trimming cost V 1 base and J 0 bases, with 5 bases left between them. In germline, CDR1 is LNHNV, CDR2 YYDKDF (reference sequence). In DNA, the CDR3 is TGTGCCACCAGCAGAGTGATAAGCACAGATACGCAGTATTTT. Protein product: CATSRVISTDTQYF. Based on the CDR3 plus reference TRBV15 and TRBJ2-3, the full variable domain is DAMVIQNPRYQVTQFGKPVTLSCSQTLNHNVMYWYQQKSSQAPKLLFHYYDKDFNNEADTPDNFQSRRPNTSFCFLDIRSPGLGDTAMYLCATSRVISTDTQYFGPGTRLTVL.

The V call is TRBV7-2, the J call TRBJ2-2; D uncertain. CDR3 size: 13 residues. V was clipped by 7 bases and J by 4 bases, with 10 bases between them. Looked up from germline, CDR1 is SGHTA and CDR2 is FQGNSA. The chain's CDR3 is CASTPGSTGELFF. CDR3 nucleotide sequence: TGTGCCAGCACCCCCGGTTCCACCGGGGAGCTGTTTTTT.

The chain has TRBV18 and TRBJ2-4; 7 bases align to TRBD2. CDR3 size: 17 residues. Germline V gene lookup returns CDR1 KGHSH and CDR2 LQKENI. Germline trimming cut 6 bases from V and 1 base from J; bases unmatched to any gene: 12. CDR3 DNA: TGTGCCAGCTCCCGGCGCGGGGCGGGAGTTGCCAAAAACATTCAGTACTTC. Protein: CASSRRGAGVAKNIQYF.

This chain connects TRBV6-5 to TRBJ2-1, with TRBD1 identical over 9 bases. The V gene's germline CDR1 is MNHEY and CDR2 SVGAGI. Trimming removed 4 bases from V and 6 bases from J; junction bases left unmatched: 4. This CDR3 spans 14 amino acids. The CDR3 DNA reads as TGTGCCAGCAGTTTAACAGGGGGCCCCAATGAGCAGTTCTTC. Encoded protein: CASSLTGGPNEQFF.

This chain uses TRBV7-9 with TRBJ2-7; the match to TRBD2 covers 15 bases. V dropped 5 bases and J dropped 2; count of bases not matched to a gene: 10. Germline V lookup: CDR1 SEHNR, CDR2 FQNEAQ (reference sequence). This CDR3 is 18 amino acids long. In nucleotides, the CDR3 is TGTGCCAGCAGCCACCGAGGGACTAGCGGGAGGACCCCCTACGAGCAGTACTTC. Translated: CASSHRGTSGRTPYEQYF.

This sequence joins TRBV5-4 and TRBJ1-2; 10 nucleotides agree with TRBD1. Germline trimming cut 4 bases from V and 0 bases from J; bases unmatched to any gene: 9. The CDR3 covers 17 residues. CDR1 and CDR2 from the germline V gene are SGHNT and YYREEE (reference sequence). CDR3 region: CASSPRDRGIPNYGYTF. The CDR3 DNA is TGTGCCAGCAGCCCCCGGGACAGGGGAATCCCTAACTATGGCTACACCTTC.

V is TRBV27 and J is TRBJ2-2; TRBD2 matches 7 bases. CDR3 size: 16 residues. The trim removed 2 bases at V and 2 bases at J, leaving 5 bases unmatched. From germline, CDR1 is MNHEY and CDR2 SMNVEV (reference sequence). The CDR3 bases are TGTGCCAGCAGTTTAGGACTAGGTCTCAACACCGGGGAGCTGTTTTTT. Amino acids: CASSLGLGLNTGELFF.

This clone showed up just a few times. The chain links TRBV27 to TRBJ1-1; 11 bases map to TRBD1. Trimming removed 3 bases from V and 5 bases from J; junction bases left unmatched: 2. The CDR3 has 14 amino acids. Germline assignment: CDR1 MNHEY and CDR2 SMNVEV (reference sequence). CDR3 sequence (DNA): TGTGCCAGCAGTTTGGGACAGGGGGAAACTGAAGCTTTCTTT. It yields the protein CASSLGQGETEAFF.

The chain links TRBV10-2 to TRBJ1-6, with D tentatively TRBD1 (6 bases). V lost 6 bases and J lost 13, with 22 bases in between. The CDR3 length is 15 residues. CDR1 WSHSY and CDR2 SAAADI come from the germline V gene. The CDR3 DNA reads TGCGCCAGCAGCGAAACCGGGACACCCAAGGGTCCCCTCCACTTT. Its translation: CASSETGTPKGPLHF.

V usage is TRBV15 and J usage is TRBJ1-4; D gene uncertain. This CDR3 comprises 14 residues. Germline lookup yields CDR1 LNHNV and CDR2 YYDKDF (reference sequence). With 0 bases removed from V and 8 bases from J, the gap between germline ends came to 10 bases. Here the CDR3 reads CATSRERGWEKLFF. CDR3 sequence (DNA): TGTGCCACCAGCAGAGAGAGAGGGTGGGAAAAACTGTTTTTT.

The chain joins TRBV28 to TRBJ2-7; D gene ambiguous. The germline CDR1 and CDR2 sequences are MDHEN and SYDVKM. Trimming stripped 5 bases from V and 3 bases from J, with 5 bases between. The CDR3 is 11 residues long. CDR3 DNA sequence: TGTGCCAGCAGTCCCGACTACGAGCAGTACTTC. Its protein product is CASSPDYEQYF.

The rearrangement joins TRBV9 to TRBJ2-1; 9 nucleotides align to TRBD2. Germline V gives CDR1 SGDLS, CDR2 YYNGEE. CDR3 length equals 16 residues. With V trimmed by 4 bases and J by 8 bases, 13 bases remained unmatched. The CDR3 nucleotides read TGTGCCAGCAGCCAAACTATAGCGGGAGCGTTTGATGAGCAGTTCTTC. This gives the protein CASSQTIAGAFDEQFF.

The table lists this clone with a count of one. CDR3 loop: CASSPWTGNSYEQYF. The CDR3 coding sequence is TGCGCCAGCAGCCCGTGGACAGGGAACTCCTACGAGCAGTACTTC. V usage is TRBV5-1 and J usage is TRBJ2-7, with TRBD1 matching over 8 bases. This CDR3 is built from 15 residues. Germline-derived CDR1 and CDR2 are SGHRS and YFSETQ. V trimming: 4 bases; J trimming: 0 bases; junction bases outside the gene matches: 6.

The V call is TRBV29-1, the J call TRBJ1-1; perhaps TRBD1 as D (5 bases). Germline CDR1 SQVTM, CDR2 ANQGSEA. Trimming left V 6 bases short and J 4 bases short, with 15 bases between. The length of the CDR3 is 13 residues. The CDR3 loop reads CSVWGLGVTEAFF. CDR3 nucleotide sequence: TGCAGCGTGTGGGGGTTGGGAGTCACTGAAGCTTTCTTT.

CDR3 in DNA: TGTGCCAGCAGCCCCGGTTGGCGGGGGGAGACAGATACGCAGTATTTT. Its translation is CASSPGWRGETDTQYF. The V gene is TRBV27, the J gene TRBJ2-3; 8 nucleotides align to TRBD2. The CDR3 is made up of 16 amino acids. Losses at the gene ends were 6 bases for V and 3 bases for J; bases not matched to a gene: 11. Germline V lookup: CDR1 MNHEY, CDR2 SMNVEV (reference sequence).

V usage is TRBV29-1 and J usage is TRBJ2-4, with TRBD1 identical over 8 bases. The CDR3 extends over 11 amino acids. Germline V gene data show CDR1 as SQVTM and CDR2 as ANQGSEA. CDR3 DNA: TGCAGGGGCTCAGGGGGCGGGATTCAGTACTTC. Its protein product is CRGSGGGIQYF.